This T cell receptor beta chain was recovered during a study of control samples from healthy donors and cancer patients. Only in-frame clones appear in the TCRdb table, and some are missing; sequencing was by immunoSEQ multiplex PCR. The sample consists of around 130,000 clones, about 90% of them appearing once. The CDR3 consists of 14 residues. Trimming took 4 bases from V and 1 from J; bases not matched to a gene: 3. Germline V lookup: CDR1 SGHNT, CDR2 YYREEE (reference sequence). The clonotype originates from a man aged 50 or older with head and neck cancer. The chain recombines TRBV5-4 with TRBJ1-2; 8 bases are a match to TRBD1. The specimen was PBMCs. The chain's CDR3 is CASSPGQGNYGYTF. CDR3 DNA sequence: TGTGCCAGCAGCCCCGGACAGGGTAACTATGGCTACACCTTC.